This record concerns one T cell receptor (beta chain) sequence. The CDR3 loop spans 14 amino acids. Germline loops: CDR1 SQVTM, CDR2 ANQGSEA. V shed 3 bases and J shed 1 base, with 9 bases lying between them. This specimen belongs to a study of shared clonotypes between healthy human individuals. Naive CD8 cells, CD45RO-negative and positively selected for CCR7, excluded terminally differentiated effector memory CD45RA+ cells. Libraries were prepared by immunoSEQ multiplex PCR; TCRdb keeps only in-frame clonotypes and omits some of them. Of some 630,000 clones listed, approximately 96% were seen once; the top ten hold roughly 0.1%.

The V gene is TRBV29-1, the J gene TRBJ2-2, with D tentatively TRBD2 (6 bases). The sequenced sample was naive CD8+ T cells sorted from blood. The origin of this receptor is a woman younger than 45 in good health. Here the CDR3 DNA reads TGCAGCGTTGAGGGACTGCTGAACACCGGGGAGCTGTTTTTT. It yields the protein CSVEGLLNTGELFF.